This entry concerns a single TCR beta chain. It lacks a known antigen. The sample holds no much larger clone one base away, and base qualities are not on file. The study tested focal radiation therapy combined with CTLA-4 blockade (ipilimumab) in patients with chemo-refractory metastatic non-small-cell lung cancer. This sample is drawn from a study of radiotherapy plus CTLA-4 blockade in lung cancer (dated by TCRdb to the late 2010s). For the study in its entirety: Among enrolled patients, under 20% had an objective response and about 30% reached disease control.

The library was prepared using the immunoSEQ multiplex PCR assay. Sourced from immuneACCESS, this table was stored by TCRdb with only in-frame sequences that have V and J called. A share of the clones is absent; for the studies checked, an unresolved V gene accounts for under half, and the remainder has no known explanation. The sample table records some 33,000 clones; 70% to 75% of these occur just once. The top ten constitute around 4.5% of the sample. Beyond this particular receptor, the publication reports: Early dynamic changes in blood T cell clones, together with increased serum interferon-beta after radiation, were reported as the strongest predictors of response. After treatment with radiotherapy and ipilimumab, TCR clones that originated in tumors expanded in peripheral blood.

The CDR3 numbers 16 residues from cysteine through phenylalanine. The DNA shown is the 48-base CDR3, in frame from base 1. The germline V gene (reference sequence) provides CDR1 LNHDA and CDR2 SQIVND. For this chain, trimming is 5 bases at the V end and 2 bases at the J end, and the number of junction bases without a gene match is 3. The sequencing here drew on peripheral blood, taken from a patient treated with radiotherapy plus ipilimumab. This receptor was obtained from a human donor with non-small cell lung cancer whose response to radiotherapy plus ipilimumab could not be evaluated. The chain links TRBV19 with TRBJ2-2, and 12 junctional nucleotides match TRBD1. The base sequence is TGTGCCAGTAGTCCGGGACAGGGGGCTAACACCGGGGAGCTGTTTTTT. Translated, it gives CASSPGQGANTGELFF.